The T cell receptor beta chain under discussion was sequenced for a study of blood T cells in healthy people across ages. Study in general: About one barcoded beta molecule was captured per two T cells (by template switching).

The CDR3 consists of 17 residues. Looked up from germline, CDR1 is KGHSH and CDR2 is LQKENI. Points from the study as a whole: Age showed a roughly linear inverse relationship with TCR beta diversity per million T cells. Estimates of total diversity, which came from one million sequenced T cells, were considered to be underestimates.

On this clonotype itself: No antigen is known for it.

Combining a sample-barcoded 5' primer with a J-beta primer mix, a second PCR ran for roughly 6 to 11 cycles. Each of the cDNA molecules was tagged by a template-switch adaptor with 12 random nucleotides. In TCRdb, the 5' RACE reads were re-called with MiXCR into one record per CDR3 protein. Of 1.5 million to 2 million distinct CDR3 sequences in the sample, around 36% are singletons; the top ten hold approximately 11%. What was sequenced was blood. The chain employs TRBV18 and TRBJ2-5; 9 nucleotides agree with TRBD2. Judging by the DNA end, TRBJ2-7 fits better; the J call may be wrong. The TCR comes from a woman in her thirties in good health. Here the CDR3 reads CASSPLGLAGDHYEQYF. DNA of the CDR3: TGTGCCAGCTCACCATTGGGACTAGCCGGGGATCACTACGAGCAGTACTTC.